This T cell receptor (beta chain) stems from a study of cytomegalovirus exposure and HLA in healthy donors. Study-level findings and limits: The finding came from a later analysis; first-cohort TCR clusters tended to co-occur in the 90 to 150 validation repertoires.

Method: immunoSEQ multiplex PCR; TCRdb's copy keeps in-frame clones and lacks some. Here the sample spans tens of thousands of clones, approximately 94% being singletons. A word on this clone: Its target is not known.

The CDR3 runs 14 residues. Per the germline V gene, CDR1 is MGHDK and CDR2 is SYGVNS. V lost 4 bases and J lost 1, with 10 bases in between. The sample was PBMCs. The TCR was taken from a man between 18 and 29 years old in good health and CMV-seropositive. The J gene is TRBJ1-1, the V gene TRBV25-1; weak D call: TRBD1 (6 bases). This CDR3 reads CASSVGAWNTEAFF. DNA for the CDR3: TGTGCCAGCAGTGTGGGGGCATGGAACACTGAAGCTTTCTTT.